This T cell receptor beta chain was documented in a study of OX40 agonist ivuxolimab in advanced cancers. Sampling times: baseline, cycle 4 day 1, cycle 7 day 1. This CDR3 contains 15 residues. The method was immunoSEQ multiplex PCR; TCRdb's version includes in-frame clones alone and lacks a portion of them. The sample contains just over 90,000 clones, roughly 94% of which appear only once. The clonotype comes from an adult with an advanced solid tumor such as melanoma, head and neck, liver or kidney cancer. The gene calls are TRBV21-1 and TRBJ1-5. TRBV21-1 is flagged as a pseudogene. Sequences were derived from CD4+ or CD8+ T cells sorted from blood, sampled in a trial of the OX40 agonist ivuxolimab. This chain's CDR3 is CASNGTDHSNQPQHF. The CDR3 coding sequence is TGTGCCAGCAACGGGACGGATCATAGCAATCAGCCCCAGCATTTT.